This T cell receptor beta chain derives from a study of CD8 T cells in ankylosing spondylitis. Study conclusions and caveats: Significantly higher representation of disease-linked clones was reported for matched ankylosing spondylitis synovial fluid.

V was pared by 7 bases and J by 0 bases, with 17 bases between. This CDR3 comprises 16 residues. Via MiXCR, TCRdb re-called the 5' RACE reads, giving one row per CDR3 protein. The repertoire includes about 250,000 distinct CDR3 sequences, over 30% of them detected once, and approximately 4% sits in the top ten. Worth noting for this clonotype: Its cognate antigen is unknown.

This chain joins TRBV12-3 or TRBV12-4 and TRBJ2-3; D assignment may be TRBD1 or TRBD2 (5 bases each). The source is a male donor with ankylosing spondylitis or in good health (not recorded which). The sequencing input was blood, either unsorted or a sorted T cell fraction (not recorded which). The CDR3 sequence: CASTDGTPPSTDTQYF. For the CDR3, the DNA is TGTGCCAGCACCGATGGGACCCCACCTAGCACAGATACGCAGTATTTT.